This T cell receptor beta chain was recovered during a study of T cell changes during pregnancy in multiple sclerosis. This table comes from immunoSEQ multiplex PCR, and its TCRdb copy is limited to in-frame clones, with some not included. The repertoire has around 44,000 clones, around 93% of them found once; the top ten carry roughly 8.1%. V shed 3 bases and J 14 bases; nucleotides not matched to a gene: 10. CDR3 size: 15 residues. Germline V gene data show CDR1 as MNHEY and CDR2 as SMNVEV (reference sequence). The sample in question was CD8+ T cells from peripheral blood mononuclear cells, obtained in the third trimester of pregnancy. This TCR was sampled from a female donor with multiple sclerosis, enrolled in a pregnancy study. The chain is built from TRBV27 and TRBJ2-1; 13 bases map to TRBD2. CDR3 residues: CASSLGLAGRREKFF. The CDR3 DNA is TGTGCCAGCAGTTTGGGACTAGCGGGAAGGCGGGAGAAGTTCTTC.